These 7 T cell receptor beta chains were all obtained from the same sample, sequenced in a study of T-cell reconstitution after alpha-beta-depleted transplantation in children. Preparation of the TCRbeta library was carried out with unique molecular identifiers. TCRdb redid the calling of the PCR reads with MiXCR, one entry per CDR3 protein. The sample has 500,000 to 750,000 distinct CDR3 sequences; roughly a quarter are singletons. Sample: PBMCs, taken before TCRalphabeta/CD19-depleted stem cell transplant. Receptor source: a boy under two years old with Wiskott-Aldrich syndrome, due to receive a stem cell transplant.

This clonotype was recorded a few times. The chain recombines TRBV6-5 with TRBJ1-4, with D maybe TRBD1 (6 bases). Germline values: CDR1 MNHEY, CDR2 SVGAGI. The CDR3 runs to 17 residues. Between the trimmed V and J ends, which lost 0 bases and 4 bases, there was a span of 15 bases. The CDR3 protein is CASSYSVPTGLNEKLFF. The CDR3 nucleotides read TGTGCCAGCAGTTACTCGGTACCGACAGGCCTTAATGAAAAACTGTTTTTT.

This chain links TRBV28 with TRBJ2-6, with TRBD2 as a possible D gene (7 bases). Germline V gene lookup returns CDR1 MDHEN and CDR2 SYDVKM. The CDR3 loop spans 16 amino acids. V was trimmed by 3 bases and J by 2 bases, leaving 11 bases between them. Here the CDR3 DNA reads TGTGCCAGCAGTTTCGGGGGGCGAGCTGGGGCCAACGTCCTGACTTTC. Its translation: CASSFGGRAGANVLTF.

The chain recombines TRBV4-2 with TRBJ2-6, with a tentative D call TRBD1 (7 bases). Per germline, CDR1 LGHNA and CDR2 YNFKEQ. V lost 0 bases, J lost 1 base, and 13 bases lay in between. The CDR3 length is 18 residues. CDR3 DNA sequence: TGTGCCAGCAGCCAAGATAAGACAGGGAGGTCTGGGGCCAACGTCCTGACTTTC. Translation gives CASSQDKTGRSGANVLTF.

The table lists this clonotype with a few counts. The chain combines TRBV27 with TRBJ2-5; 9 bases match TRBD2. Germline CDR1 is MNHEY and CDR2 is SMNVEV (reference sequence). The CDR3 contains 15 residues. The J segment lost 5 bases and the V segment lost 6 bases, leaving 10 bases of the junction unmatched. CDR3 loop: CASRNRLAGRETQYF. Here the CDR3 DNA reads TGTGCCAGCAGGAATCGGCTAGCGGGGCGTGAGACCCAGTACTTC.

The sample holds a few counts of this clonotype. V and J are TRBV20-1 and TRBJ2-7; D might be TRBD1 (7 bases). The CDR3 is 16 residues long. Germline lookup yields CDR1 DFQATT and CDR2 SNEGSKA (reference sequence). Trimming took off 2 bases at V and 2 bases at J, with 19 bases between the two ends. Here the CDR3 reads CSARRGGAGSPYEQYF. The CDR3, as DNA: TGCAGTGCTAGACGAGGGGGCGCCGGGAGTCCCTACGAGCAGTACTTC.

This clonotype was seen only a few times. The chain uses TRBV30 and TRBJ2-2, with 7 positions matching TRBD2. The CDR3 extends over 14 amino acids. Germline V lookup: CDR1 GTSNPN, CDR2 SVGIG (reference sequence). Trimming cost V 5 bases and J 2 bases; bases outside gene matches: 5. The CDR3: CAWDSGLNTGELFF. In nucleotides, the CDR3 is TGTGCCTGGGATAGCGGGCTAAACACCGGGGAGCTGTTTTTT.

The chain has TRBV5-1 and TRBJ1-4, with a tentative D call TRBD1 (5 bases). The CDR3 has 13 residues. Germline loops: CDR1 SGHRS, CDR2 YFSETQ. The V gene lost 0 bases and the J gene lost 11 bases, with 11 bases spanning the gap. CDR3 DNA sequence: TGCGCCAGCAGCTTGGGAATAGGGACGAAACTGTTTTTT. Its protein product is CASSLGIGTKLFF.